The TCR beta chain described here comes from a study of post-analysis software for immune sequencing data. Trimming took off 4 bases at V and 10 bases at J, with 13 bases between the two ends. The CDR3 runs to 13 residues. Germline-derived CDR1 and CDR2 are KGHDR and SFDVKD. On this clonotype: Its matching antigen is unknown.

Tagging with unique molecular identifiers was a feature of the TCR beta cDNA libraries. One entry per CDR3 protein results from TCRdb running MiXCR on the PCR reads. In the table there are 450,000 to 650,000 distinct CDR3 sequences, about 40% of which are singletons. Broader study findings: Roughly 5 TRBV segments, TRBV5-6, TRBV5-1 and TRBV20-1 among them, were found more frequent in patients than controls.

The origin of this receptor is a girl under 18 with multiple sclerosis. The V call is TRBV24-1, the J call TRBJ2-1; no definite D call. The sequenced sample was blood. CDR3 protein: CATSDRTFFEQFF. The DNA for the CDR3 is TGTGCCACCAGTGACCGGACCTTTTTCGAGCAGTTCTTC.